This TCR beta chain was captured in a study of identical twins. Regarding the study as a whole: Zero-insertion analyses might be partly confounded by invariant T cells like MAIT and iNKT. Within twin pairs, the out-of-frame alpha sequences they shared showed excess low generation probability.

This clonotype appeared a few times. Its target is not known. In germline, CDR1 is SNHLY, CDR2 FYNNEI. This CDR3 comprises 14 residues. V lost 5 bases and J lost 0, with 8 bases in between. Unique molecular identifiers were present on the cDNA, which also gained a universal primer site by template switching. One entry per CDR3 protein results from TCRdb running MiXCR on the 5' RACE reads. Of a few hundred thousand distinct CDR3 sequences in the sample, around a tenth were seen once. Every donor was a healthy Caucasian. These data also formed part of another study, on yellow fever vaccine responses in identical twins.

The V gene is TRBV2, the J gene TRBJ1-5; D uncertain. The sequenced sample was PBMCs. The receptor comes from a woman aged 18-29 years in good health. The CDR3 spells CASSRSDSNQPQHF. For the CDR3, the DNA is TGTGCCAGCAGTAGGTCGGATAGCAATCAGCCCCAGCATTTT. Looking up the rest from reference TRBV2 and TRBJ1-5 gives the full variable domain: EPEVTQTPSHQVTQMGQEVILRCVPISNHLYFYWYRQILGQKVEFLVSFYNNEISEKSEIFDDQFSVERPDGSNFTLKIRSTKLEDSAMYFCASSRSDSNQPQHFGDGTRLSIL.